One sample yielded the 31 T cell receptor beta chains listed below, sequenced in a study of T cells in Graves' hyperthyroidism and ophthalmopathy. Regions amplified from RNA transcripts were the TCR beta CDR3 regions. Using the HTBI primer set, a first-round RT-PCR was run on the TCR CDR3. One entry per CDR3 protein results from TCRdb running MiXCR on the multiplex PCR reads. The table has 350,000 to 450,000 distinct CDR3 sequences, 15% to 20% seen once. The sample comprised blood. Receptors were obtained from a woman aged 25-40 years with Graves' hyperthyroidism that later progressed to Graves' ophthalmopathy.

Turning to this clonotype: Being one base from a much bigger clone, this may be a read error. This chain uses TRBV28 with TRBJ1-1, with D uncertain. CDR1 MDHEN and CDR2 SYDVKM come from the germline V gene. This CDR3 is 11 amino acids long. CDR3 region: CASSLSTEASF. DNA for the CDR3: TGTGCCAGCAGTTTGAGCACTGAAGCTTCCTTT.

This clonotype showed up many times. V is TRBV30 and J is TRBJ2-5; D call uncertain. CDR1 GTSNPN and CDR2 SVGIG come from the germline V gene (reference sequence). V shed 3 bases and J shed 2 bases, with 16 bases lying between them. The CDR3 loop spans 15 amino acids. The CDR3 DNA is TGTGCCTGGAGGTCTCCCCTGGGAAGTCAAGAGACCCAGTACTTC. Translated, it gives CAWRSPLGSQETQYF. The variable domain in full, completed from reference TRBV30 and TRBJ2-5, reads SQTIHQWPATLVQPVGSPLSLECTVEGTSNPNLYWYRQAAGRGLQLLFYSVGIGQISSEVPQNLSASRPQDRQFILSSKKLLLSDSGFYLCAWRSPLGSQETQYFGPGTRLLVL.

The chain has TRBV6-1 and TRBJ2-4; D gene ambiguous. V gave up 7 bases and J gave up 0 bases, with 13 bases separating them. Germline V lookup: CDR1 MNHNS, CDR2 SASEGT. The CDR3 has 15 amino acids. The CDR3 bases are TGTGCCAGCACGGCAGTAGAAATAGCCAAAAACATTCAGTACTTC. Its protein is CASTAVEIAKNIQYF.

This clonotype was found many times. The rearrangement joins TRBV2 to TRBJ1-5; D is uncertain. The CDR3 runs to 15 residues. V lost 4 bases, J lost 2 bases, and 12 bases lay in between. Germline V gives CDR1 SNHLY, CDR2 FYNNEI. CDR3 in DNA: TGTGCCAGCAGTGTCGGAAGGGCGGGCAATCAGCCCCAGCATTTT. Protein: CASSVGRAGNQPQHF.

The V and J genes are TRBV4-1 and TRBJ1-2, with a tentative D call TRBD1 (5 bases). Looked up from germline, CDR1 is MGHRA and CDR2 is YSYEKL. The CDR3 consists of 23 residues. The V and J ends lost 0 bases and 4 bases respectively, with 36 bases between them. The CDR3 protein is CASSQDGSMAHGGKGFGGYGYTF. CDR3 DNA: TGCGCCAGCAGCCAAGACGGTTCCATGGCGCATGGGGGAAAGGGATTCGGGGGCTATGGCTACACCTTC.

The chain joins TRBV19 to TRBJ1-2; D uncertain. Germline lookup yields CDR1 LNHDA and CDR2 SQIVND (reference sequence). The CDR3 is 14 residues long. The ends were cut back, 1 base at V and 8 bases at J, with 14 bases in the middle. The CDR3 sequence is CASSIGAEARGYTF. CDR3 nucleotide sequence: TGTGCCAGTAGTATAGGGGCGGAAGCCCGAGGCTACACCTTC. Full variable domain (remainder filled in from reference TRBV19 and TRBJ1-2): DGGITQSPKYLFRKEGQNVTLSCEQNLNHDAMYWYRQDPGQGLRLIYYSQIVNDFQKGDIAEGYSVSREKKESFPLTVTSAQKNPTAFYLCASSIGAEARGYTFGSGTRLTVV.

This clonotype was recorded many times. The chain has TRBV28 and TRBJ2-7; weak D call: TRBD1 (6 bases). V was pared by 4 bases and J by 1 base, with 14 bases between. The germline V gene encodes CDR1 MDHEN and CDR2 SYDVKM. The CDR3 extends over 15 amino acids. CDR3 residues: CASSSPGAGSYEQYF. CDR3 nucleotides: TGTGCCAGCAGTTCTCCAGGGGCCGGATCCTACGAGCAGTACTTC. Filled out from reference TRBV28 and TRBJ2-7, the complete variable domain reads DVKVTQSSRYLVKRTGEKVFLECVQDMDHENMFWYRQDPGLGLRLIYFSYDVKMKEKGDIPEGYSVSREKKERFSLILESASTNQTSMYLCASSSPGAGSYEQYFGPGTRLTVT.

This clonotype was observed a few times. The chain is built from TRBV20-1 and TRBJ2-3, with 12 bases aligning to TRBD2. The V gene end was trimmed by 2 bases and the J gene end by 1 base; junction bases not matched to a gene: 7. CDR1 and CDR2 from the germline V gene are DFQATT and SNEGSKA (reference sequence). This CDR3 contains 17 residues. CDR3 in amino acids: CSARTARTSGGTDTQYF. The CDR3 DNA is TGCAGTGCTAGAACGGCCCGGACTAGCGGGGGCACAGATACGCAGTATTTT.

The sample holds many counts of this clonotype. V gene TRBV6-1 combines with J gene TRBJ2-7; tentatively, D is TRBD1 or TRBD2 (5 bases each). Germline V lookup: CDR1 MNHNS, CDR2 SASEGT. CDR3 length: 15 residues. The V gene lost 5 bases and the J gene lost 0 bases, with 14 bases spanning the gap. The CDR3 reads CASSYTGTDSYEQYF. The CDR3 nucleotides are TGTGCCAGCAGTTATACCGGGACGGACTCCTACGAGCAGTACTTC.

In its sample, this clonotype was seen many times. This chain joins TRBV7-2 and TRBJ2-7, with a weak D call TRBD2 (6 bases). The germline gives CDR1 SGHTA, CDR2 FQGNSA. V was clipped by 5 bases and J by 0 bases, with 11 bases between them. The CDR3 sequence is 14 residues long. The CDR3 protein is CASSRETSSYEQYF. For the CDR3, the DNA is TGTGCCAGCAGCCGAGAGACTAGCTCCTACGAGCAGTACTTC.

This clonotype came up a few times. The chain joins TRBV13 to TRBJ2-1; D not resolved. The CDR3 runs to 13 residues. V was clipped by 2 bases and J by 9 bases, with 11 bases between them. Germline V gene lookup returns CDR1 PRHDT and CDR2 FYEKMQ (reference sequence). CDR3 sequence reads: CASSLYRAAEQFF. The CDR3 DNA sequence: TGTGCCAGCAGCTTATACCGGGCAGCTGAGCAGTTCTTC.

Notes on this clonotype: With a much larger clone just one base away, this may be a read error. Since the CDR3 does not end with the conserved phenylalanine or tryptophan, this likely comes from a read error. The CDR3 here is CSARPEFYEQYL. DNA for the CDR3: TGCAGTGCGCGTCCGGAATTCTACGAGCAGTACTTG. This chain uses TRBV20-1 with TRBJ2-7; D remains unclear. This CDR3 has 12 amino acids. V gave up 6 bases and J gave up 3 bases, with 12 bases separating them. Germline V CDR1 and CDR2: DFQATT, SNEGSKA (reference sequence).

This clonotype has a count of ten or more. V and J are TRBV28 and TRBJ1-2; D possibly corresponds to TRBD1 (5 bases). This CDR3 region has 14 residues. V was clipped by 1 base and J by 7 bases, with 13 bases between them. Germline loops: CDR1 MDHEN, CDR2 SYDVKM. The CDR3 region has the DNA TGTGCCAGCAGTTTATTAATGGGGGTCGGTGGCTACACCTTC. It codes for CASSLLMGVGGYTF.

This clonotype has a count of ten or more. This sequence joins TRBV20-1 and TRBJ2-1, with a tentative D call TRBD2 (5 bases). Trimming stripped 6 bases from V and 6 bases from J, with 9 bases between. The CDR3 is 11 amino acids. Germline V gives CDR1 DFQATT, CDR2 SNEGSKA (reference sequence). Written as DNA, the CDR3 is TGCAGTGCAACACTAGGCAATGAGCAGTTCTTC. Its translation: CSATLGNEQFF.

The J gene is TRBJ1-2, the V gene TRBV4-1; D is ambiguous. CDR3 size: 15 residues. Germline assignment: CDR1 MGHRA and CDR2 YSYEKL. V was trimmed by 0 bases and J by 4 bases, leaving 12 bases between them. CDR3 protein: CASSQDEGLVYGYTF. CDR3 nucleotides: TGCGCCAGCAGCCAAGATGAGGGTTTGGTCTATGGCTACACCTTC.

Only one count was recorded for this clonotype. V gene TRBV20-1 combines with J gene TRBJ2-7, with 8 nucleotides matching TRBD2. The CDR3 has 14 amino acids. V trimming: 4 bases; J trimming: 7 bases; junction bases outside the gene matches: 12. Germline-derived CDR1 and CDR2 are DFQATT and SNEGSKA (reference sequence). For the CDR3, the DNA is TGCAGTGCTATCCTAGCGGGTCTCTCCGGGGAGCAGTACTTC. It encodes CSAILAGLSGEQYF.

This clonotype appeared many times. The chain recombines TRBV20-1 with TRBJ2-5; 8 nucleotides match TRBD2. V shed 1 base and J 9 bases; nucleotides not matched to a gene: 16. The length of the CDR3 is 16 residues. CDR1 is DFQATT, CDR2 SNEGSKA, per germline (reference sequence). CDR3 amino acids: CSARGASTSAKMAQYF. CDR3 DNA sequence: TGCAGTGCTAGAGGGGCCTCGACTAGCGCAAAGATGGCCCAGTACTTC.

Many counts were recorded for this clonotype. This chain uses TRBV10-3 with TRBJ2-5; unclear D gene. The V and J ends lost 5 bases and 1 base respectively, with 11 bases between them. Germline assignment: CDR1 ENHRY and CDR2 SYGVKD. This CDR3 spans 14 amino acids. CDR3: CAISTKQSQETQYF. The CDR3 nucleotides are TGTGCCATCAGTACCAAACAGAGCCAAGAGACCCAGTACTTC.

This clonotype appeared many times. This chain uses TRBV27 with TRBJ2-3, with 11 bases aligning to TRBD2. V shed 1 base and J 2 bases; nucleotides not matched to a gene: 8. The CDR3 is made up of 18 amino acids. The germline gives CDR1 MNHEY, CDR2 SMNVEV (reference sequence). CDR3 region: CASSLYLAGGPDTDTQYF. In nucleotides, the CDR3 is TGTGCCAGCAGTTTATATTTAGCGGGGGGGCCTGACACAGATACGCAGTATTTT.

This clonotype was observed many times. The V gene is TRBV20-1, the J gene TRBJ1-2, with D maybe TRBD1 (5 bases). V was pared by 5 bases and J by 0 bases, with 13 bases between. CDR1 and CDR2 from the germline V gene are DFQATT and SNEGSKA (reference sequence). The CDR3 has 14 amino acids. The CDR3 here is CSAGGDRSNYGYTF. Written as DNA, the CDR3 is TGCAGTGCTGGAGGGGACCGGTCTAACTATGGCTACACCTTC.

This clonotype was detected only a few times. This chain's CDR3 is CASSTGQGAIYEQYF. The CDR3 coding sequence is TGCGCCAGCAGCACGGGACAGGGGGCGATCTACGAGCAGTACTTC. The rearrangement links TRBV5-1 to TRBJ2-7; 12 bases are shared with TRBD1. Germline V gene data show CDR1 as SGHRS and CDR2 as YFSETQ. The CDR3 is 15 amino acids. J lost 3 bases, V lost 4 bases, and 5 bases had no gene match.

This clonotype was found a few times. The chain has TRBV4-1 and TRBJ1-5; no reliable D call. V lost 0 bases, J lost 4 bases, and 10 bases lay in between. Germline values: CDR1 MGHRA, CDR2 YSYEKL. The CDR3 runs to 15 residues. The CDR3 sequence: CASSQDWGQNQPQHF. CDR3 bases: TGCGCCAGCAGCCAAGACTGGGGTCAGAATCAGCCCCAGCATTTT.

This clonotype was observed a few times. The V call is TRBV30, the J call TRBJ2-3, with D unclear. The CDR3 length is 14 residues. V was pared by 4 bases and J by 3 bases, with 14 bases between. Germline V gives CDR1 GTSNPN, CDR2 SVGIG (reference sequence). This CDR3 is CAWMRFTGTDTQYF. The CDR3 nucleotides read TGTGCCTGGATGCGTTTCACCGGGACAGATACGCAGTATTTT.

In this sample, this clonotype turned up a few times. A read error may produce the germline difference seen at one junction end. This chain uses TRBV28 with TRBJ2-3; TRBD2 might be the D (6 bases). The CDR3 extends over 13 amino acids. Germline V lookup: CDR1 MDHEN, CDR2 SYDVKM. CDR3 residues: CSSGLAYTDTQYF. CDR3 sequence (DNA): TGCTCATCGGGACTGGCCTACACAGATACGCAGTATTTT.

This clonotype was detected a few times. The V and J genes are TRBV7-9 and TRBJ2-3, with D unresolved. Germline loops: CDR1 SEHNR, CDR2 FQNEAQ (reference sequence). This CDR3 is built from 14 residues. V dropped 6 bases and J dropped 7 bases, with 17 bases sitting between them. The CDR3 sequence: CASRNPQRLNTQYF. The CDR3 DNA is TGTGCCAGCAGGAACCCACAGAGGCTGAATACGCAGTATTTT.

This clonotype was recorded many times. The chain carries TRBV2 and TRBJ1-2, with TRBD1 as a possible D gene (5 bases). Germline loops: CDR1 SNHLY, CDR2 FYNNEI. Trimming took off 2 bases at V and 3 bases at J, with 7 bases between the two ends. The CDR3 totals 13 residues. The CDR3 sequence is CASSESQDYGYTF. The CDR3 DNA reads TGTGCCAGCAGTGAATCACAGGACTATGGCTACACCTTC.

The J gene is TRBJ2-6, the V gene TRBV28, with unresolved D. The CDR3 spans 15 residues. Per germline, CDR1 MDHEN and CDR2 SYDVKM. Trimming took off 5 bases at V and 0 bases at J, with 8 bases between the two ends. The CDR3, as DNA: TGTGCCAGCAGTCCCTTTAGCTCTGGGGCCAACGTCCTGACTTTC. Translation: CASSPFSSGANVLTF.

This clonotype was found many times. The rearrangement joins TRBV27 to TRBJ1-5; D is unclear. Germline V lookup: CDR1 MNHEY, CDR2 SMNVEV (reference sequence). CDR3 size: 15 residues. V lost 5 bases and J 4 bases, leaving 15 bases between the germline ends. CDR3 nucleotides: TGTGCCAGCAGTCCGGATAATCGGTGGAATCAGCCCCAGCATTTT. Translated, it gives CASSPDNRWNQPQHF.

The table lists this clonotype with many counts. This rearrangement joins TRBV27 to TRBJ1-5; TRBD1 matches 7 bases. From germline, CDR1 is MNHEY and CDR2 SMNVEV (reference sequence). The CDR3 is 15 amino acids. The junction had 8 bases not matched to a gene; V was cut back by 8 bases and J by 1 base. DNA for the CDR3: TGTGCCAGCTCTACAGGGGCGGGGAGCAATCAGCCCCAGCATTTT. Protein sequence: CASSTGAGSNQPQHF.

This clonotype was seen many times. The rearrangement uses TRBV28 and TRBJ1-3; perhaps TRBD1 as D (6 bases). CDR1 is MDHEN, CDR2 SYDVKM, per germline. The CDR3 totals 17 residues. V dropped 7 bases and J dropped 0 bases, with 19 bases sitting between them. CDR3: CASKGPGVPYSGNTIYF. The CDR3 bases are TGTGCCAGCAAGGGTCCAGGGGTACCTTACTCTGGAAACACCATATATTTT.

This clonotype was recorded many times. Here the CDR3 reads CASSPPRSLSNEQFF. For the CDR3, the DNA is TGTGCCAGCTCACCACCCAGGTCCCTGTCCAATGAGCAGTTCTTC. The chain combines TRBV18 with TRBJ2-1; D gene uncertain. Trimming shortened V by 0 bases and J by 6 bases, and 12 bases separated the two germline ends. CDR3 size: 15 residues. Germline V gene lookup returns CDR1 KGHSH and CDR2 LQKENI. Complete variable domain (other parts from reference TRBV18 and TRBJ2-1): NAGVMQNPRHLVRRRGQEARLRCSPMKGHSHVYWYRQLPEEGLKFMVYLQKENIIDESGMPKERFSAEFPKEGPSILRIQQVVRGDSAAYFCASSPPRSLSNEQFFGPGTRLTVL.